The present TCR beta chain was sequenced within a study of shared clonotypes between healthy human individuals. General study results and limits: Sequencing depth was expected to influence donor clonotype sharing.

CD45RO-negative, CCR7-positively selected cells formed the naive CD8 fraction, excluding terminally differentiated effector memory CD45RA+ cells. In germline, CDR1 is SGHRS, CDR2 YFSETQ. The CDR3 sequence is 17 residues long. V gave up 3 bases and J gave up 6 bases; unmatched junction bases: 7. Concerning this clone itself: Its cognate antigen is unknown.

Tens of thousands of T cell genomes (about 210 ng DNA) went into each sorted-subset replicate. Assay used: immunoSEQ multiplex PCR; TCRdb lists only in-frame clones, some missing. The data show some 2 million clones, with about 95% seen just once and 1% to 1.5% held by the top ten. J is TRBJ2-2 and V is TRBV5-1; 14 bases fit TRBD2. Sequences were obtained from naive CD8+ T cells sorted from blood. This TCR derives from a man aged 18 to 30 in good health. CDR3 in amino acids: CASSSPTSGGAPGELFF. CDR3 nucleotide sequence: TGCGCCAGCAGCTCCCCGACTAGCGGGGGGGCCCCCGGGGAGCTGTTTTTT.